The subject of this entry is one T cell receptor beta chain. Antigen specificity is unknown. During its preparation, the TCRbeta library received unique molecular identifiers. A single record per CDR3 protein comes from TCRdb applying MiXCR to the PCR reads. The sample lists 530,000 or so distinct CDR3 sequences; approximately 30% were seen once. The data were obtained in a study of T-cell reconstitution after alpha-beta-depleted transplantation in children. Whole-study results and caveats: The authors attributed T-cell counts and diversity one year after transplant mostly to newly produced T cells. Reportedly, alpha-beta T cells present about two months post-transplant originated from several hundred expanded clones of graft origin. From surviving recipient T cells and thymic progenitors came the high day-60 TCRbeta diversity observed in some patients.

CDR3 length: 14 residues. Trimming removed 6 bases from V and 6 bases from J, with 17 bases in between. In germline, CDR1 is DFQATT, CDR2 SNEGSKA (reference sequence). The input for sequencing was PBMCs, taken before TCRalphabeta/CD19-depleted stem cell transplant. The TCR was taken from a boy in the first two years of life with Wiskott-Aldrich syndrome, due to receive a stem cell transplant. The rearrangement links TRBV20-1 to TRBJ1-4, with D possibly TRBD1 on 5 matching bases. The CDR3, as DNA: TGCAGTGCGCCCCTCTTGGGGGTTGATGAAAAACTGTTTTTT. It codes for CSAPLLGVDEKLFF.